The 17 T cell receptor beta chains below were found in one sample sequenced in a study of T cell responses to AZD1222 COVID-19 vaccine. The data were produced by immunoSEQ multiplex PCR, yet TCRdb's version contains in-frame clones alone and is incomplete. The sample shows 150,000 or so clones, roughly 90% of them seen only once. The sequencing used peripheral blood, collected on day 0 of AZD1222 vaccination. Receptors originate from an adult in good health.

This sequence joins TRBV11-2 and TRBJ2-5; 8 bases agree with TRBD2. Looked up from germline, CDR1 is SGHAT and CDR2 is FQNNGV. The CDR3 spans 16 residues. Unmatched junction bases numbered 6, after V lost 3 bases and J lost 0 bases. CDR3 DNA sequence: TGTGCCAGCAGCTTGGTGCCTAGCGGGTACCAAGAGACCCAGTACTTC. Protein sequence: CASSLVPSGYQETQYF.

The chain is built from TRBV15 and TRBJ1-6, with 9 bases that match TRBD1. Germline lookup yields CDR1 LNHNV and CDR2 YYDKDF (reference sequence). Trimming cost V 0 bases and J 8 bases; bases outside gene matches: 8. The CDR3 consists of 17 residues. The CDR3 loop is CATSRDQFDRGYSPLHF. DNA for the CDR3: TGTGCCACCAGCAGAGATCAATTCGACAGGGGGTATTCACCCCTCCACTTT. Full variable domain (rest looked up from reference TRBV15 and TRBJ1-6): DAMVIQNPRYQVTQFGKPVTLSCSQTLNHNVMYWYQQKSSQAPKLLFHYYDKDFNNEADTPDNFQSRRPNTSFCFLDIRSPGLGDTAMYLCATSRDQFDRGYSPLHFGNGTRLTVT.

The rearrangement links TRBV2 to TRBJ1-1; D is possibly TRBD1 (5 bases). Trimming left V 6 bases short and J 0 bases short, with 8 bases between. Germline loops: CDR1 SNHLY, CDR2 FYNNEI. The CDR3 sequence is 13 residues long. As DNA, the CDR3 is TGTGCCAGCAGCCAGGACATGAACACTGAAGCTTTCTTT. Translated, it gives CASSQDMNTEAFF.

The chain has TRBV4-1 and TRBJ1-2, with D unresolved. Germline loops: CDR1 MGHRA, CDR2 YSYEKL. The V and J ends lost 4 bases and 4 bases respectively, with 13 bases between them. The CDR3 is made up of 14 amino acids. For the CDR3, the DNA is TGCGCCAGCAGCCTCGAGAGTCAAGCCTATGGCTACACCTTC. The encoded protein is CASSLESQAYGYTF.

The chain recombines TRBV4-2 with TRBJ1-1, with unresolved D. The length of the CDR3 is 14 residues. V was shortened by 0 bases and J by 1 base, with 6 bases between the two germline ends. From germline, CDR1 is LGHNA and CDR2 YNFKEQ. DNA for the CDR3: TGTGCCAGCAGCCAAGAGGCCTCGAACACTGAAGCTTTCTTT. It is translated as CASSQEASNTEAFF.

This rearrangement joins TRBV10-3 to TRBJ1-2; 8 bases align to TRBD1. Germline V gene data show CDR1 as ENHRY and CDR2 as SYGVKD. The V gene end was trimmed by 6 bases and the J gene end by 7 bases; junction bases not matched to a gene: 7. The CDR3 is 13 amino acids. CDR3 bases: TGTGCCATCAGCCGAGGGACAGGCCTTGGCTACACCTTC. This sequence encodes CAISRGTGLGYTF.

J is TRBJ1-4 and V is TRBV6-5; TRBD1 matches at 7 bases. Germline trimming cut 2 bases from V and 7 bases from J; bases unmatched to any gene: 10. Per the germline V gene, CDR1 is MNHEY and CDR2 is SVGAGI. This CDR3 spans 16 amino acids. The CDR3 bases are TGTGCCAGCAGTTACGGGGCAGGGGGGCTGGGTGAAAAACTGTTTTTT. Translated: CASSYGAGGLGEKLFF.

The V call is TRBV28, the J call TRBJ1-5, with unresolved D. Looked up from germline, CDR1 is MDHEN and CDR2 is SYDVKM. The CDR3 spans 13 residues. V was clipped by 1 base and J by 5 bases, with 6 bases between them. CDR3 bases: TGTGCCAGCAGTTTATTGGACCATCAGCCCCAGCATTTT. Translated, it gives CASSLLDHQPQHF.

The chain employs TRBV5-1 and TRBJ2-5, with 13 bases matching TRBD2. Germline V gene data show CDR1 as SGHRS and CDR2 as YFSETQ. The CDR3 runs to 17 residues. The V segment lost 4 bases and the J segment 4 bases; nucleotides outside the gene matches: 10. The CDR3 reads CASSHGLAGVVTETQYF. In nucleotides, the CDR3 is TGCGCCAGCAGCCACGGACTAGCGGGGGTAGTCACAGAGACCCAGTACTTC.

CDR3 amino acids: CASSPGPPLNEKLFF. CDR3 coding DNA: TGTGCCAGCAGCCCAGGGCCCCCCCTTAATGAAAAACTGTTTTTT. The chain joins TRBV7-2 to TRBJ1-4; tentative D call: TRBD1 (5 bases). This CDR3 spans 15 amino acids. Between the trimmed V and J ends, which lost 5 bases and 4 bases, there was a span of 14 bases. Germline V gene sequence: CDR1 SGHTA, CDR2 FQGNSA.

J is TRBJ2-3 and V is TRBV7-9; tentatively, D is TRBD1 (5 bases). The germline gives CDR1 SEHNR, CDR2 FQNEAQ (reference sequence). This CDR3 has 14 residues. V lost 5 bases and J 3 bases, leaving 12 bases between the germline ends. CDR3 DNA: TGTGCCAGCAGCCCCAGGGTTGGAACAGATACGCAGTATTTT. Amino acid sequence: CASSPRVGTDTQYF.

The genes are TRBV16 and TRBJ2-1, with 11 bases matching TRBD2. Germline lookup yields CDR1 KGHSY and CDR2 FQNENV. J was trimmed by 3 bases and V by 4 bases; bases with no gene match: 2. The CDR3 has 15 amino acids. As DNA, the CDR3 is TGTGCCAGCAGCCCCGGACTAGCGGGCTACAATGAGCAGTTCTTC. This codes for CASSPGLAGYNEQFF.

This clone has just a few counts. The chain has TRBV14 and TRBJ2-7; 7 bases line up with TRBD1. V dropped 1 base and J dropped 1; count of bases not matched to a gene: 4. The CDR3 runs to 15 residues. The germline V gene encodes CDR1 SGHDN and CDR2 FVKESK. CDR3 residues: CASSQGPGQSYEQYF. As DNA, the CDR3 is TGTGCCAGCAGCCAAGGGCCGGGACAGTCCTACGAGCAGTACTTC.

This clone was seen once. This chain joins TRBV7-9 and TRBJ1-2; D gene ambiguous. The length of the CDR3 is 16 residues. CDR1 is SEHNR, CDR2 FQNEAQ, per germline (reference sequence). Trimming pared 3 bases from V and 3 bases from J, leaving 17 bases between. CDR3 sequence reads: CASSLRAVLDDYGYTF. The CDR3 DNA sequence: TGTGCCAGCAGCTTGAGGGCGGTGCTCGATGACTATGGCTACACCTTC.

V is TRBV5-6 and J is TRBJ2-5; 14 bases line up with TRBD2. Germline V lookup: CDR1 SGHDT, CDR2 YYEEEE. V lost 3 bases and J lost 5; bases outside the gene matches: 6. There are 16 residues in the CDR3. This CDR3 is CASSWRLAGGQETQYF. The DNA for the CDR3 is TGTGCCAGCAGCTGGAGACTAGCGGGGGGGCAGGAGACCCAGTACTTC. The full variable domain, completed using reference TRBV5-6 and TRBJ2-5, is DAGVTQSPTHLIKTRGQQVTLRCSPKSGHDTVSWYQQALGQGPQFIFQYYEEEERQRGNFPDRFSGHQFPNYSSELNVNALLLGDSALYLCASSWRLAGGQETQYFGPGTRLLVL.

This rearrangement joins TRBV2 to TRBJ2-6; possibly TRBD1 for D (5 bases). The germline CDR1 and CDR2 sequences are SNHLY and FYNNEI. This CDR3 region has 14 residues. V was shortened by 7 bases and J by 4 bases, with 11 bases between the two germline ends. As DNA, the CDR3 is TGTGCCAGCACCCAGGGATCCGGGGCCAACGTCCTGACTTTC. This encodes CASTQGSGANVLTF.

This sequence joins TRBV13 and TRBJ2-7; 8 bases align to TRBD1. This CDR3 comprises 14 residues. The V gene end was trimmed by 5 bases and the J gene end by 3 bases; junction bases not matched to a gene: 6. Per germline, CDR1 PRHDT and CDR2 FYEKMQ (reference sequence). This CDR3 is CASSPRQGNYEQYF. Written as DNA, the CDR3 is TGTGCCAGCAGCCCTCGACAGGGGAACTACGAGCAGTACTTC.